A selection of T cell receptor beta chains follows, all from one sample in a study of shared clonotypes between healthy human individuals. Sequencing was performed with immunoSEQ multiplex PCR; in TCRdb, only in-frame clones are kept and a portion is missing. The sample contains approximately 1.9 million clones, around 93% of which appear only once. The specimen was naive CD8+ T cells from PBMCs. The receptors originated from a man aged 18 to 30 in good health. Some clones in this sample may be carry-over from other donors' samples. CDR3s include the opening cysteine and the closing phenylalanine or tryptophan. The D gene is left open where the match is weak. Clone sizes are given selectively: once, few, many, or a class where the clone is expanded.

>TRBD1|TRBV27|-|TRBJ2-7
TGTGCCAGTGCGATTGGCCCCGGGACAGGGCCAAGCGAGCAGTACTTC
CASAIGPGTGPSEQYF
>TRBD2|TRBV11-2|-|TRBJ2-2
TGTGCCAGCAGCGCCAGCGGGAGGGCCGTGAACACCGGGGAGCTGTTTTTT
CASSASGRAVNTGELFF
>-|TRBV6-5|-|TRBJ1-2
TGTGCCAGCAGTTCACCCTCTGGGACATCTTATGGCTACACCTTC
CASSSPSGTSYGYTF
>-|TRBV6-4|-|TRBJ2-1
TGTGCCAGCAGTGATCCTGGGGAAGGTTTGGAAATTGGGCAGTTCTTC
CASSDPGEGLEIGQFF
>-|TRBV7-3|-|TRBJ2-1
TGTGCCAGCAGCTTAATGGGGGCGGGACCCTCCTACAATGAGCAGTTCTTC
CASSLMGAGPSYNEQFF
>TRBD1|TRBV18|-|TRBJ1-4
TGTGCCAGCTCACCGGTCTTGGGACAGGGGGTCGAAAAACTGTTTTTT
CASSPVLGQGVEKLFF
>TRBD1|TRBV5-1|-|TRBJ2-3
TGCGCCAGCAGCTCCGGACAGGGGACACAAAGGACAGATACGCAGTATTTT
CASSSGQGTQRTDTQYF
>-|TRBV4-1|-|TRBJ2-7
TGCGCCAGCAGCCAAGACTTTGCGGGGAGCAACGAGCAGTACTTC
CASSQDFAGSNEQYF
>TRBD1|TRBV28|-|TRBJ2-1
TGTGCCAGCAGTCATACAGGGGTATCTCACAATGAGCAGTTCTTC
CASSHTGVSHNEQFF
>-|TRBV30|-|TRBJ2-2
TGTGCCTGGAATTGGGGAGGCGGGACCGGGGAGCTGTTTTTT
CAWNWGGGTGELFF
>-|TRBV27|-|TRBJ2-1
TGTGCCAGCAGGTCCGGCTCCTACAATGAGCAGTTCTTC
CASRSGSYNEQFF
>-|TRBV10-2|once|TRBJ1-2
TGCGCCAGCAGTGAGGGCGGACTAGCTAACTATGGCTACACCTTC
CASSEGGLANYGYTF
>TRBD1|TRBV27|-|TRBJ1-1
TGTGCCAGCAGTAGGACAGGGGATATGGACACTGAAGCTTTCTTT
CASSRTGDMDTEAFF
>-|TRBV4-1|-|TRBJ1-2
TGCGCCAGCAGCCAAGAGCGGAGGGGCGCGAGTATCTACACCTTC
CASSQERRGASIYTF
>TRBD2|TRBV10-3|-|TRBJ2-1
TGTGCCATCACTAGCGGGAGAATTGGTGAGCAGTTCTTC
CAITSGRIGEQFF
>-|TRBV4-2|-|TRBJ1-4
TGTGCCAGCAGCCCTACTGACAGTGAGTCTAATGAAAAACTGTTTTTT
CASSPTDSESNEKLFF
>-|TRBV4-1|few|TRBJ2-1
TGCGCCAGCAGCCAAAACAATGAGCAGTTCTTC
CASSQNNEQFF
>-|TRBV6-1|-|TRBJ2-3
TGTGCCAGCAGTGAATTCCGCAGTAGCACAGATACGCAGTATTTT
CASSEFRSSTDTQYF
>-|TRBV11-2|-|TRBJ2-3
TGTGCCAGCAGCCCTTCGGGGCCTAGCACAGATACGCAGTATTTT
CASSPSGPSTDTQYF
>-|TRBV10-2|-|TRBJ1-1
TGCGCCAGCAGTGACCCAGCTGAAGCTTTCTTT
CASSDPAEAFF
>-|TRBV11-2|-|TRBJ1-2
TGTGCCAGCAGCTTAAGGAGCAGGGTAGTCGATGGCTACACCTTC
CASSLRSRVVDGYTF
>-|TRBV10-1|-|TRBJ2-7
TGCGCCAGCAGTGACGAGAGGGACGAGCAGTACTTC
CASSDERDEQYF
>-|TRBV7-9|few|TRBJ1-2
TGTGCCAGCACCACTAAGGTGGATGGCTACACCTTC
CASTTKVDGYTF
>-|TRBV28|-|TRBJ2-2
TGTGCCAGCAGTTTTTATATGGGGGAGAGGAACACCGGGGAGCTGTTTTTT
CASSFYMGERNTGELFF
>TRBD2|TRBV11-3|-|TRBJ2-1
TGTGCCAGCAGCTTACGGCCCCCGGTAGGGTCTAGCGGAAACAATGAGCAGTTCTTC
CASSLRPPVGSSGNNEQFF
>TRBD2|TRBV19|-|TRBJ2-4
TGTGCCAGTAGTCCCCGCGGGGGGAGAAACATTCAGTACTTC
CASSPRGGRNIQYF
>-|TRBV7-8|-|TRBJ1-5
TGTGCCAGCAGCCGAGGGATAAATCAGCCCCAGCATTTT
CASSRGINQPQHF